The clone carrying this T cell receptor beta chain was recorded only once. What it recognizes is unknown. None of the patients had undergone any treatment ahead of thyroid surgery. Under the authors' procedure: The study took CDR3 differences across clinicopathological groups and made a distant-metastasis classifier for papillary thyroid cancer from them. MiXCR reprocessed the PCR reads for TCRdb. The V and J calls shown here were made by TCRdb, not taken from the authors' results. The sample yields 25,000 to 30,000 clones, approximately 15% seen once. The CDR3 consists of 15 residues. Germline lookup yields CDR1 SGHRS and CDR2 YFSETQ. Trimming shortened V by 0 bases and J by 0 bases, and 10 bases separated the two germline ends. The sample belongs to a study of metastatic and nonmetastatic thyroid tumors. The wider study: Peripheral blood and tumor or nodule samples from malignant and benign thyroid patients were compared. Whole-study findings and limits: In blood and tumor, TCR beta diversity was reportedly significantly higher in malignant thyroid tumors than in benign nodules.

The chain joins TRBV5-1 to TRBJ2-7, with no clear D. The receptor comes from a female donor with papillary thyroid cancer or a benign thyroid nodule (not recorded which). Some clones in this sample may be carry-over from other donors' samples. The sequencing input was blood. CDR3 amino acids: CASSLAAESSYEQYF. The CDR3, as DNA: TGCGCCAGCAGCTTGGCGGCAGAAAGCTCCTACGAGCAGTACTTC.